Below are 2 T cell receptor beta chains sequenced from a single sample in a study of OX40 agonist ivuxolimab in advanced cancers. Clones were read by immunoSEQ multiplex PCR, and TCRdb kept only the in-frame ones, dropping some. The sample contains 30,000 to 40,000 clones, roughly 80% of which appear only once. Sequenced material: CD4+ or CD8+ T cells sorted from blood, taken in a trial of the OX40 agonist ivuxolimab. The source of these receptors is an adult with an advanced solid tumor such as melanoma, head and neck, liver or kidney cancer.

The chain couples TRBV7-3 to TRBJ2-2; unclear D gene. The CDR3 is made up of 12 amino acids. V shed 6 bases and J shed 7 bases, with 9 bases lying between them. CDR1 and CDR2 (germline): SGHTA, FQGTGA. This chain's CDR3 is CASSSSNGELFF. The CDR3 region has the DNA TGTGCCAGCAGTTCCAGCAACGGGGAGCTGTTTTTT.

CDR3 in DNA: TGTGCCAGCAGCCGCGTTGGCGGGGGGGTCCCCTACAATGAGCAGTTCTTC. Amino acids: CASSRVGGGVPYNEQFF. The V call is TRBV7-2, the J call TRBJ2-1, with 9 positions matching TRBD2. V shed 5 bases, J shed 2 bases, and the junction held 10 bases outside the gene matches. In germline, CDR1 is SGHTA, CDR2 FQGNSA. The CDR3 totals 17 residues.